These 2 T cell receptor beta chains were all obtained from the same sample, sequenced in a study of blood T cell repertoires in COVID-19. Some clones are missing from TCRdb's copy, which holds only in-frame ones; the method was immunoSEQ multiplex PCR. The sample includes about 280,000 clones, 86% of them seen just once. Sequenced material: peripheral blood. Receptor source: a woman aged 30 to 39 with active or convalescent COVID-19.

The genes are TRBV24-1 and TRBJ2-5, with TRBD2 identical over 10 bases. The CDR3 totals 15 residues. The germline gives CDR1 KGHDR, CDR2 SFDVKD. Trimming cost V 7 bases and J 3 bases; bases outside gene matches: 7. The CDR3 bases are TGTGCCACCAGCGAAGGGGGACTAGCGAAAGAGACCCAGTACTTC. Translating it yields CATSEGGLAKETQYF.

CDR3 DNA sequence: TGTGCCAGCAGTTTCCTAGCGGGGGCCCCCCCCTATTTT. This encodes CASSFLAGAPPYF. The chain links TRBV6-4 to TRBJ2-3, with 10 bases lining up with TRBD2. The CDR3 runs 13 residues. Germline loops: CDR1 MRHNA, CDR2 SNTAGT. With 5 bases clipped from V and 15 bases from J, the junction kept 11 bases outside the gene matches.